Below, one T cell receptor (beta chain) is given with its context. V was pared by 2 bases and J by 6 bases, with 4 bases of the junction left unmatched. Germline V gives CDR1 LGHDT, CDR2 YNNKEL (reference sequence). CDR3 length: 14 residues. This sample was taken from a study of blood T cell repertoires in COVID-19. Clones were read by immunoSEQ multiplex PCR, and TCRdb kept only the in-frame ones, dropping some. The profile shows some 44,000 clones, around 92% of them singletons. The sequence derives from a human donor in a cohort sampled during active COVID-19. V usage is TRBV3-1 (or the pseudogene TRBV3-2) and J usage is TRBJ1-5; 7 nucleotides line up with TRBD1. Sequenced sample: peripheral blood. DNA for the CDR3: TGTGCCAGCAGCCAAACAGGGGCTAGTCAGCCCCAGCATTTT. Translated, it gives CASSQTGASQPQHF.